One and the same sample provided the 27 T cell receptor beta chains below, sequenced in a study of response to subunit inactivated influenza vaccine. TCRdb reanalysed the RT-PCR reads using MiXCR and keeps one entry per CDR3 protein. Of hundreds of thousands of distinct CDR3 sequences listed, about 10% are singletons. The source material was PBMCs from blood, sampled on the day of vaccination. These TCRs come from a man in his fifties who received an inactivated influenza vaccine.

This chain uses TRBV4-2 with TRBJ1-2; perhaps TRBD1 as D (5 bases). Germline CDR1 and CDR2: LGHNA and YNFKEQ. Deletions cut 0 bases from V and 5 bases from J, with 19 bases between. The CDR3 runs 17 residues. The CDR3 protein is CASSQDQRSSTAYGYTF. In DNA form, the CDR3 reads TGTGCCAGCAGCCAAGACCAGAGAAGTTCGACAGCATATGGCTACACCTTC.

The chain carries TRBV9 and TRBJ1-5; D unclear. This CDR3 region has 16 residues. Looked up from germline, CDR1 is SGDLS and CDR2 is YYNGEE. V lost 0 bases and J lost 4, with 14 bases in between. The CDR3 DNA sequence: TGTGCCAGCAGCGTAGGTCCCGAGGGAGGAAATCAGCCCCAGCATTTT. Protein: CASSVGPEGGNQPQHF.

This clonotype was picked up a small number of times. The chain couples TRBV5-6 to TRBJ2-1, with D maybe TRBD2 (6 bases). Germline CDR1 is SGHDT and CDR2 is YYEEEE. V shed 4 bases and J shed 4 bases, with 15 bases lying between them. The CDR3 has 15 amino acids. The CDR3 here is CASSLAGRGYNEQFF. The DNA of the CDR3 is TGTGCCAGCAGCCTCGCCGGGAGAGGGTACAATGAGCAGTTCTTC.

The chain carries TRBV6-2 or TRBV6-3 and TRBJ1-1; the D gene is possibly TRBD1 (5 bases). Germline-derived CDR1 and CDR2 are MNHEY and SVGEGT. This CDR3 comprises 12 residues. V gave up 2 bases and J gave up 7 bases, with 8 bases separating them. The CDR3 coding sequence is TGTGCCAGCAGTTACACGGGACTTGAAGCTTTCTTT. Amino acid sequence: CASSYTGLEAFF.

J is TRBJ2-4 and V is TRBV7-2; 8 bases map to TRBD1. Unmatched junction bases numbered 7, after V lost 5 bases and J lost 13 bases. The CDR3 is made up of 12 amino acids. Per the germline V gene, CDR1 is SGHTA and CDR2 is FQGNSA. Written as DNA, the CDR3 is TGTGCCAGCAGCCCCCAGGGGGCGGTGCAGTACTTC. Translation: CASSPQGAVQYF.

This clonotype was detected a few times. V is TRBV7-9 and J is TRBJ1-2; no firm D call. The V end lost 0 bases, the J end lost 2 bases, and 10 bases lay between the germline ends. Germline CDR1 and CDR2: SEHNR and FQNEAQ (reference sequence). This CDR3 is built from 15 residues. The CDR3: CASSLAVLPNYGYTF. CDR3 DNA sequence: TGTGCCAGCAGCTTAGCGGTACTACCCAACTATGGCTACACCTTC.

The genes are TRBV5-6 and TRBJ2-1, with unresolved D. V dropped 6 bases and J dropped 7 bases, with 8 bases sitting between them. The CDR3 contains 11 residues. CDR1 and CDR2 (germline): SGHDT, YYEEEE. The CDR3 loop is CASTKGNEQFF. The DNA for the CDR3 is TGTGCCAGCACAAAAGGGAATGAGCAGTTCTTC. Complete variable domain (other parts from reference TRBV5-6 and TRBJ2-1): DAGVTQSPTHLIKTRGQQVTLRCSPKSGHDTVSWYQQALGQGPQFIFQYYEEEERQRGNFPDRFSGHQFPNYSSELNVNALLLGDSALYLCASTKGNEQFFGPGTRLTVL.

This clonotype appeared a few times. This sequence joins TRBV10-3 and TRBJ2-1; D unresolved. CDR3 length: 15 amino acids. CDR1 is ENHRY, CDR2 SYGVKD, per germline. V dropped 2 bases and J dropped 0 bases, with 8 bases sitting between them. The DNA for the CDR3 is TGTGCCATCAGTGAGGAAGGGCTCTCCTACAATGAGCAGTTCTTC. Translated: CAISEEGLSYNEQFF.

The V gene is TRBV20-1, the J gene TRBJ2-7; D possibly matches TRBD1 or TRBD2 (5 bases each). Germline V gene lookup returns CDR1 DFQATT and CDR2 SNEGSKA (reference sequence). The length of the CDR3 is 14 residues. Trimming removed 7 bases from V and 3 bases from J, with 19 bases in between. This CDR3 reads CSVDSGAVIYEQYF. DNA for the CDR3: TGCAGTGTGGACTCCGGGGCGGTGATCTACGAGCAGTACTTC.

This clonotype has a handful of counts. V gene TRBV28 combines with J gene TRBJ1-2; no definite D call. Germline values: CDR1 MDHEN, CDR2 SYDVKM. This CDR3 has 13 residues. V gave up 6 bases and J gave up 0 bases, with 8 bases separating them. The CDR3 is CASRDGTNYGYTF. In nucleotides, the CDR3 is TGTGCCAGCAGAGACGGAACTAACTATGGCTACACCTTC.

This clonotype was counted many times. V usage is TRBV30 and J usage is TRBJ2-7; D may correspond to TRBD1 or TRBD2 (5 bases each). Between the trimmed V and J ends, which lost 0 bases and 4 bases, there was a span of 7 bases. Germline CDR1 is GTSNPN and CDR2 is SVGIG (reference sequence). CDR3 length equals 12 residues. The CDR3 here is CAWSVGVYEQYF. As DNA, the CDR3 is TGTGCCTGGAGTGTGGGGGTTTACGAGCAGTACTTC.

The J gene is TRBJ1-5, the V gene TRBV7-8; unclear D gene. Germline CDR1 SGHVS, CDR2 FQNEAQ. Trimming stripped 0 bases from V and 0 bases from J, with 6 bases between. This CDR3 spans 15 amino acids. CDR3 nucleotide sequence: TGTGCCAGCAGCTTAGCCCGTGTTAGCAATCAGCCCCAGCATTTT. Residues: CASSLARVSNQPQHF.

This clonotype was seen at least ten times. This sequence joins TRBV20-1 and TRBJ2-7, with a possible D match to TRBD1 (7 bases). The CDR3 is 12 amino acids. Between the trimmed V and J ends, which lost 4 bases and 3 bases, there was a span of 10 bases. Per germline, CDR1 DFQATT and CDR2 SNEGSKA (reference sequence). CDR3: CSANRGGYEQYF. The CDR3 nucleotides read TGCAGTGCTAACAGGGGAGGCTACGAGCAGTACTTC.

The sample holds a few counts of this clonotype. The rearrangement uses TRBV6-2 or TRBV6-3 and TRBJ1-5; perhaps TRBD1 as D (5 bases). The V gene's germline CDR1 is MNHEY and CDR2 SVGEGT. The CDR3 is 16 amino acids. Trimming removed 2 bases at V and 3 bases at J, with 14 bases between. The DNA of the CDR3 is TGTGCCAGCAGTTACCGAACGGCAGGGACCAATCAGCCCCAGCATTTT. Its translation is CASSYRTAGTNQPQHF.

This clonotype was recorded a few times. V and J are TRBV20-1 and TRBJ2-3, with 14 bases aligning to TRBD2. The length of the CDR3 is 19 residues. From germline, CDR1 is DFQATT and CDR2 SNEGSKA (reference sequence). Trimming removed 2 bases from V and 1 base from J; junction bases left unmatched: 11. As DNA, the CDR3 is TGCAGTGCTAGAATTATGGGGACTAGCGGGGGAGGGGGCACAGATACGCAGTATTTT. It translates to CSARIMGTSGGGGTDTQYF.

CDR3 nucleotide sequence: TGTGCCACCAGCAGAGCCCCATGGTTGGGGCCCGATGAAGAGACCCAGTACTTC. Its protein is CATSRAPWLGPDEETQYF. The chain joins TRBV15 to TRBJ2-5; D might be TRBD1 (5 bases). Germline V CDR1 and CDR2: LNHNV, YYDKDF (reference sequence). V lost 1 base, J lost 3 bases, and 21 bases lay in between. The CDR3 covers 18 residues.

This clonotype came up many times. V and J are TRBV5-1 and TRBJ1-6, with a possible D match to TRBD1 (6 bases). Germline CDR1 is SGHRS and CDR2 is YFSETQ. Trimming cost V 5 bases and J 6 bases, with 12 bases left between them. The CDR3 is made up of 14 amino acids. The CDR3 DNA reads TGCGCCAGCAGTTCGGACAGACCTAATTCACCCCTCCACTTT. This sequence encodes CASSSDRPNSPLHF.

V gene TRBV12-3 or TRBV12-4 combines with J gene TRBJ1-1; 8 bases map to TRBD1. Trimming cost V 6 bases and J 0 bases; bases outside gene matches: 3. The CDR3 consists of 14 residues. CDR3 nucleotide sequence: TGTGCCAGCAGGGGGGACAGGATGAACACTGAAGCTTTCTTT. Its protein product is CASRGDRMNTEAFF.

The chain's CDR3 is CASSLAPGTAYEQYF. The CDR3 bases are TGTGCCAGCAGCTTAGCCCCGGGAACAGCCTACGAGCAGTACTTC. The chain combines TRBV7-6 with TRBJ2-7, with D tentatively TRBD2 (5 bases). Germline-derived CDR1 and CDR2 are SGHVS and FNYEAQ. The CDR3 contains 15 residues. With 0 bases removed from V and 2 bases from J, the gap between germline ends came to 11 bases.

The chain is built from TRBV24-1 and TRBJ2-1; 8 bases are shared with TRBD2. V was pared by 9 bases and J by 4 bases, with 4 bases of the junction left unmatched. Germline CDR1 KGHDR, CDR2 SFDVKD. This CDR3 spans 13 amino acids. The CDR3 sequence: CATEGGRYNEQFF. The CDR3 region has the DNA TGTGCCACCGAGGGCGGGAGGTACAATGAGCAGTTCTTC.

This clonotype was seen ten or more times. The rearrangement uses TRBV5-1 and TRBJ2-7; 8 nucleotides line up with TRBD1. In germline, CDR1 is SGHRS, CDR2 YFSETQ. This CDR3 spans 15 amino acids. With V trimmed by 4 bases and J by 3 bases, 9 bases remained unmatched. The CDR3 nucleotides read TGCGCCAGCAGCCCCACCGGGACAGGTCGCTACGAGCAGTACTTC. Protein product: CASSPTGTGRYEQYF.

The V and J genes are TRBV27 and TRBJ2-7; D remains ambiguous. Germline V gene lookup returns CDR1 MNHEY and CDR2 SMNVEV (reference sequence). The CDR3 has 15 residues. Trimming took 5 bases from V and 3 from J, leaving 17 bases between them. The CDR3 spells CASSRSTSPDYEQYF. CDR3 DNA: TGTGCCAGCAGTCGATCGACATCTCCAGACTACGAGCAGTACTTC.

This clonotype was seen many times. The rearrangement uses TRBV12-3 or TRBV12-4 and TRBJ2-5; 11 nucleotides align to TRBD2. The V and J ends lost 7 bases and 2 bases, in that order; junction bases with no gene match: 3. The CDR3 has 14 amino acids. The CDR3 DNA reads TGTGCCAGCACCCGGACTAGCGGGCAAGAGACCCAGTACTTC. It yields the protein CASTRTSGQETQYF.

The J gene is TRBJ2-7, the V gene TRBV7-9; 9 bases are shared with TRBD1. CDR1 SEHNR and CDR2 FQNEAQ come from the germline V gene (reference sequence). With 5 bases clipped from V and 3 bases from J, the junction kept 8 bases outside the gene matches. The CDR3 loop spans 15 amino acids. As DNA, the CDR3 is TGTGCCAGCAGCCCGACAGGGGGTGACCACTACGAGCAGTACTTC. Amino acids: CASSPTGGDHYEQYF.

CDR3 in amino acids: CASSRQGGLEQYF. As DNA, the CDR3 is TGTGCCAGCAGCCGACAGGGGGGTCTCGAGCAGTACTTC. The chain carries TRBV6-1 and TRBJ2-7; 9 bases map to TRBD1. After removal of 6 bases from V and 6 bases from J, the junction contained 6 bases not matched to a gene. CDR3 length: 13 amino acids. Germline lookup yields CDR1 MNHNS and CDR2 SASEGT.

CDR3 region: CASSHPLAGEGTDTQYF. Written as DNA, the CDR3 is TGTGCCAGCAGCCACCCACTAGCGGGAGAGGGCACAGATACGCAGTATTTT. The chain combines TRBV4-2 with TRBJ2-3; TRBD2 aligns across 11 bases. This CDR3 spans 17 amino acids. After removal of 3 bases from V and 1 base from J, the junction contained 6 bases not matched to a gene. Looked up from germline, CDR1 is LGHNA and CDR2 is YNFKEQ.

The rearrangement uses TRBV6-1 and TRBJ1-1; D possibly corresponds to TRBD1 (5 bases). Trimming shortened V by 6 bases and J by 5 bases, and 19 bases separated the two germline ends. This CDR3 is 15 amino acids long. Germline values: CDR1 MNHNS, CDR2 SASEGT. CDR3 coding DNA: TGTGCCAGCAGAAACAGGAGGGAGGGCAAGACTGAAGCTTTCTTT. Translation gives CASRNRREGKTEAFF.